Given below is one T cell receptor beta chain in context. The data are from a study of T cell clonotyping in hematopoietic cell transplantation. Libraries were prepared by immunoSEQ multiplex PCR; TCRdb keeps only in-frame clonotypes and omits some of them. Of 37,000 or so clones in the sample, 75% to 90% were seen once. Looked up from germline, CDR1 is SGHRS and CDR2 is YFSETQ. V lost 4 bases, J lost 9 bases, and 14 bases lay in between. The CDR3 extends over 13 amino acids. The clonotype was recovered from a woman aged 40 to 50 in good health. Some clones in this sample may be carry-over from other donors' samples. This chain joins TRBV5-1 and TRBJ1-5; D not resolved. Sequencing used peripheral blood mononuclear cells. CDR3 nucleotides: TGCGCCAGCAGCGAGGAGCGTGGTGGGCCCCAGCATTTT. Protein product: CASSEERGGPQHF.